The 28 T cell receptor beta chains in this list originate from one sample, sequenced in a study of PD-L1 blockade in urothelial cancer. Here immunoSEQ multiplex PCR was the method, and the copy in TCRdb shows in-frame clones only, minus some. The sample lists 30,000 to 50,000 clones; more than 85% were seen once. Sample time point: pretreatment peripheral blood. The starting material was PBMCs, obtained around atezolizumab (anti-PD-L1) treatment. The receptor source for this set is a woman aged 55 to 70 with urothelial cancer.

The chain links TRBV30 to TRBJ1-2, with D hard to call. V lost 4 bases and J 4 bases, leaving 13 bases between the germline ends. CDR3 length: 13 amino acids. Looked up from germline, CDR1 is GTSNPN and CDR2 is SVGIG (reference sequence). CDR3: CAWNAGLVYGYTF. In nucleotides, the CDR3 is TGTGCCTGGAATGCCGGGTTAGTCTATGGCTACACCTTC.

A few counts support this clone. The chain couples TRBV27 to TRBJ2-5, with 9 bases lining up with TRBD2. This CDR3 region has 16 residues. The V gene's germline CDR1 is MNHEY and CDR2 SMNVEV (reference sequence). Trimming took 7 bases from V and 7 from J; bases not matched to a gene: 16. The CDR3, as DNA: TGTGCCAGCATTCCCCTGGGGCGGGAGGGCCTGGGGACCCAGTACTTC. Its protein product is CASIPLGREGLGTQYF.

The V gene is TRBV7-9, the J gene TRBJ2-7, with D perhaps TRBD1 (6 bases). The CDR3 contains 13 residues. Per germline, CDR1 SEHNR and CDR2 FQNEAQ (reference sequence). The CDR3 coding sequence is TGTGTTTCGGGACACACGAGCTCCTACGAGCAGTACTTC. The encoded protein is CVSGHTSSYEQYF.

V and J are TRBV5-4 and TRBJ2-5, with TRBD1 matching 8 bases. The CDR3 runs 16 residues. From germline, CDR1 is SGHNT and CDR2 YYREEE (reference sequence). Trimming cost V 4 bases and J 4 bases; bases outside gene matches: 12. This CDR3 reads CASSLGSKGQGETQYF. The CDR3 DNA reads TGTGCCAGCAGCCTAGGTTCTAAAGGACAGGGAGAGACCCAGTACTTC.

Concerning this clone itself: An end of the junction differs from the germline gene, which may be a read error. The chain joins TRBV15 to TRBJ1-2; weak D call: TRBD1 (5 bases). Germline lookup yields CDR1 LNHNV and CDR2 YYDKDF (reference sequence). CDR3 length equals 16 residues. The CDR3 sequence: CATSREPGLTARGYTF. The CDR3 nucleotides read TGTGCCACCAGCCGAGAACCGGGACTGACGGCGAGGGGCTACACCTTC.

The rearrangement joins TRBV7-9 to TRBJ1-2, with a weak D call TRBD1 (6 bases). Germline V gives CDR1 SEHNR, CDR2 FQNEAQ (reference sequence). V dropped 5 bases and J dropped 8 bases, with 24 bases sitting between them. This CDR3 is 16 amino acids long. For the CDR3, the DNA is TGTGCCAGCAGCCCCGTAAACGGACAGACAGAAGCAGGCTACACCTTC. Its translation is CASSPVNGQTEAGYTF.

This chain links TRBV7-9 with TRBJ2-5, with D maybe TRBD2 (5 bases). CDR3 length equals 15 residues. Per the germline V gene, CDR1 is SEHNR and CDR2 is FQNEAQ (reference sequence). The germline V and J ends were trimmed by 5 bases and 5 bases, with 18 bases remaining between them. CDR3 nucleotide sequence: TGTGCCAGCAGCCCTCTTACCCCCCAGCGGGAGACCCAGTACTTC. Its translation is CASSPLTPQRETQYF. The full variable domain, rest sourced from reference TRBV7-9 and TRBJ2-5, is DTGVSQNPRHKITKRGQNVTFRCDPISEHNRLYWYRQTLGQGPEFLTYFQNEAQLEKSRLLSDRFSAERPKGSFSTLEIQRTEQGDSAMYLCASSPLTPQRETQYFGPGTRLLVL.

The CDR3 region is CASKKPGLAGVGGTGELFF. The CDR3 nucleotides are TGTGCCAGCAAGAAACCGGGACTAGCGGGAGTTGGTGGCACCGGGGAGCTGTTTTTT. The chain combines TRBV7-2 with TRBJ2-2, with 14 bases lining up with TRBD2. J was trimmed by 4 bases and V by 7 bases; bases with no gene match: 14. Germline V CDR1 and CDR2: SGHTA, FQGNSA. The CDR3 has 19 amino acids.

The chain couples TRBV6-5 to TRBJ1-5, with D maybe TRBD1 (5 bases). Germline V lookup: CDR1 MNHEY, CDR2 SVGAGI. V lost 4 bases and J lost 11, with 12 bases in between. There are 12 residues in the CDR3. CDR3 in DNA: TGTGCCAGCAGTTCCCGGGGGGGGGCCCAGCATTTT. It codes for CASSSRGGAQHF.

The V gene is TRBV2, the J gene TRBJ2-1; TRBD2 matches 14 bases. From germline, CDR1 is SNHLY and CDR2 FYNNEI. The length of the CDR3 is 16 residues. The junction had 6 bases not matched to a gene; V was cut back by 4 bases and J by 7 bases. The CDR3 here is CASSGLAGGPENEQFF. CDR3 DNA: TGTGCCAGCAGTGGACTAGCGGGAGGGCCGGAAAATGAGCAGTTCTTC. The full variable domain, with the rest looked up from reference TRBV2 and TRBJ2-1, is EPEVTQTPSHQVTQMGQEVILRCVPISNHLYFYWYRQILGQKVEFLVSFYNNEISEKSEIFDDQFSVERPDGSNFTLKIRSTKLEDSAMYFCASSGLAGGPENEQFFGPGTRLTVL.

The chain uses TRBV28 and TRBJ2-6; D possibly corresponds to TRBD1 (6 bases). CDR3 length: 16 residues. Trimming removed 4 bases from V and 2 bases from J, with 12 bases in between. Germline V gives CDR1 MDHEN, CDR2 SYDVKM. CDR3 DNA sequence: TGTGCCAGCAGTTACTCTCAGGGGCCTGGGGCCAACGTCCTGACTTTC. The encoded protein is CASSYSQGPGANVLTF.

This clone was counted only a few times. CDR3 sequence reads: CASRGSQGYGYTF. CDR3 DNA sequence: TGTGCCAGTAGAGGGTCGCAGGGATATGGCTACACCTTC. The chain has TRBV19 and TRBJ1-2; a weak D match, TRBD1 (5 bases). V shed 6 bases and J shed 5 bases, with 13 bases lying between them. Germline loops: CDR1 LNHDA, CDR2 SQIVND (reference sequence). This CDR3 contains 13 residues.

This chain links TRBV28 with TRBJ1-5, with D maybe TRBD1 (5 bases). The CDR3 spans 14 residues. In germline, CDR1 is MDHEN, CDR2 SYDVKM. The V end lost 2 bases, the J end lost 11 bases, and 16 bases lay between the germline ends. The CDR3 DNA follows: TGTGCCAGCAGTTTAGGGCCAGGGACGGGGGCCCAGCATTTT. Amino acid sequence: CASSLGPGTGAQHF.

V gene TRBV18 combines with J gene TRBJ2-1, with TRBD1 matching 9 bases. J was trimmed by 1 base and V by 4 bases; bases with no gene match: 2. Germline V gives CDR1 KGHSH, CDR2 LQKENI. CDR3 length equals 15 residues. The CDR3 loop reads CASSQDRGSYNEQFF. Written as DNA, the CDR3 is TGTGCCAGCTCACAAGACAGGGGGTCCTACAATGAGCAGTTCTTC.

This clone appeared a few times. The chain uses TRBV29-1 and TRBJ1-5; 10 nucleotides line up with TRBD1. The CDR3 runs to 12 residues. Germline V gene data show CDR1 as SQVTM and CDR2 as ANQGSEA. V lost 7 bases to trimming and J lost 6 bases; unmatched junction nucleotides: 3. The CDR3 nucleotides are TGCAGCGCTAGGACAGGGGGTCAGCCCCAGCATTTT. Amino acids: CSARTGGQPQHF.

The chain links TRBV27 to TRBJ2-6; a possible D gene is TRBD1 (5 bases). The CDR3 is 15 residues long. The germline V and J ends were trimmed by 6 bases and 0 bases, with 9 bases remaining between them. Germline V lookup: CDR1 MNHEY, CDR2 SMNVEV (reference sequence). The CDR3 DNA sequence: TGTGCCAGCAGAGGGGCCTTCTCTGGGGCCAACGTCCTGACTTTC. Protein sequence: CASRGAFSGANVLTF.

The J gene is TRBJ2-3, the V gene TRBV4-1, with 7 bases aligning to TRBD1. The CDR3 extends over 16 amino acids. The junction had 12 bases not matched to a gene; V was cut back by 2 bases and J by 7 bases. CDR1 MGHRA and CDR2 YSYEKL come from the germline V gene. CDR3 bases: TGCGCCAGCAGCCAAAGGGAGACCAGGGGGTCTTATACGCAGTATTTT. It specifies CASSQRETRGSYTQYF.

V gene TRBV28 combines with J gene TRBJ2-7, with TRBD2 matching 9 bases. V trimming: 2 bases; J trimming: 6 bases; junction bases outside the gene matches: 8. The CDR3 spans 15 residues. Germline V gene lookup returns CDR1 MDHEN and CDR2 SYDVKM. CDR3 in amino acids: CASSLTREGLGEQYF. CDR3 DNA: TGTGCCAGCAGTTTAACGCGGGAGGGCCTGGGCGAGCAGTACTTC.

The rearrangement joins TRBV6-4 to TRBJ2-2; possible D gene TRBD1, 6 bases. V was trimmed by 6 bases and J by 5 bases, leaving 13 bases between them. The CDR3 totals 14 residues. Germline V gene lookup returns CDR1 MRHNA and CDR2 SNTAGT. The CDR3 reads CASSIRGKTGELFF. The CDR3 DNA reads as TGTGCCAGCAGCATCAGGGGAAAAACCGGGGAGCTGTTTTTT.

V and J are TRBV5-5 and TRBJ1-5, with a possible D match to TRBD1 (6 bases). V shed 4 bases and J shed 0 bases, with 17 bases lying between them. This CDR3 region has 17 residues. In germline, CDR1 is SGHKS, CDR2 YYEKEE (reference sequence). The CDR3 loop reads CASSTLPGQNSNQPQHF. DNA of the CDR3: TGTGCCAGCAGCACCCTCCCGGGACAAAATAGCAATCAGCCCCAGCATTTT.

This chain uses TRBV14 with TRBJ2-1, with D perhaps matching TRBD2 (6 bases). CDR3 length: 15 residues. CDR1 and CDR2 (germline): SGHDN, FVKESK. The germline V and J ends were trimmed by 1 base and 5 bases, with 12 bases remaining between them. The CDR3, as DNA: TGTGCCAGCAGCCAAGTCATCCAGCGGGACAATGAGCAGTTCTTC. Translated, it gives CASSQVIQRDNEQFF. Full variable domain (missing parts from reference TRBV14 and TRBJ2-1): EAGVTQFPSHSVIEKGQTVTLRCDPISGHDNLYWYRRVMGKEIKFLLHFVKESKQDESGMPNNRFLAERTGGTYSTLKVQPAELEDSGVYFCASSQVIQRDNEQFFGPGTRLTVL.

The chain employs TRBV14 and TRBJ1-3; 7 bases align to TRBD1. The CDR3 contains 15 residues. Looked up from germline, CDR1 is SGHDN and CDR2 is FVKESK. V lost 0 bases and J lost 7; bases outside the gene matches: 6. CDR3 DNA: TGTGCCAGCAGCCAAGATCGGGGGACAGTTAACACCATATATTTT. Protein: CASSQDRGTVNTIYF.

The chain carries TRBV10-2 and TRBJ2-1; possible D gene TRBD2, 6 bases. The CDR3 is made up of 15 amino acids. Trimming removed 5 bases at V and 4 bases at J, with 15 bases between. Germline V gene sequence: CDR1 WSHSY, CDR2 SAAADI. In DNA form, the CDR3 reads TGCGCCAGCAGTTGGGGAGGCCGAGGATACAATGAGCAGTTCTTC. It codes for CASSWGGRGYNEQFF.

The chain links TRBV7-9 to TRBJ2-5; TRBD1 matches at 8 bases. This CDR3 comprises 16 residues. V lost 5 bases to trimming and J lost 4 bases; unmatched junction nucleotides: 12. Germline-derived CDR1 and CDR2 are SEHNR and FQNEAQ (reference sequence). CDR3 protein: CASSGRWTGYGETQYF. As DNA, the CDR3 is TGTGCCAGCAGCGGTCGCTGGACAGGGTACGGAGAGACCCAGTACTTC.

The chain combines TRBV29-1 with TRBJ2-7; 12 nucleotides align to TRBD1. The junction had 6 bases not matched to a gene; V was cut back by 6 bases and J by 0 bases. The CDR3 runs to 15 residues. The V gene's germline CDR1 is SQVTM and CDR2 ANQGSEA. CDR3 DNA sequence: TGCAGCGTCGGGACAGGGGGCCCTAGCTCCTACGAGCAGTACTTC. This gives the protein CSVGTGGPSSYEQYF.

V is TRBV4-1 and J is TRBJ2-7; perhaps TRBD2 as D (5 bases). With 0 bases removed from V and 7 bases from J, the gap between germline ends came to 16 bases. The CDR3 runs 15 residues. CDR1 is MGHRA, CDR2 YSYEKL, per germline. CDR3 protein: CASSQDEDSPLEQYF. Here the CDR3 DNA reads TGCGCCAGCAGCCAAGATGAGGACTCGCCTCTTGAGCAGTACTTC.

In its sample, this clone was seen a few times. The chain combines TRBV27 with TRBJ2-7, with TRBD1 identical over 10 bases. V trimming: 6 bases; J trimming: 0 bases; junction bases outside the gene matches: 5. CDR3 length equals 15 residues. The germline V gene encodes CDR1 MNHEY and CDR2 SMNVEV (reference sequence). The CDR3, as DNA: TGTGCCAGCAGATGGAGGACAGGGGGCTCCTACGAGCAGTACTTC. Encoded protein: CASRWRTGGSYEQYF.

This clone came up once. The chain links TRBV6-5 to TRBJ1-3; the D gene is possibly TRBD1 (6 bases). Germline V gene sequence: CDR1 MNHEY, CDR2 SVGAGI. The CDR3 contains 15 residues. V shed 6 bases and J shed 4 bases, with 16 bases lying between them. The CDR3 reads CASSNRDRKGNTIYF. The CDR3 nucleotides are TGTGCCAGCAGCAACAGGGACCGCAAAGGAAACACCATATATTTT.